This TCR beta chain stems from a study of blood T cells in healthy people across ages. Findings and limits, study-wide: When one million T cells were used, diversity estimates were thought to be underestimates.

At least ten counts were recorded for this clonotype. Its antigen is as yet unknown. Using a J-beta primer mix together with a sample-barcoded 5' primer, a second PCR was run for roughly 6 to 12 cycles. TCRdb reprocessed the 5' RACE reads via MiXCR and lists one record per CDR3 protein. Counted here are approximately 960,000 distinct CDR3 sequences, 25% to 35% occurring once; the ten biggest clones make up roughly a tenth. V lost 2 bases, J lost 5 bases, and 6 bases stayed unmatched. The CDR3 is 14 residues long. CDR1 is SGHAT, CDR2 FQDESV, per germline (reference sequence). The same specimen was also included in a second study, on T cells of mothers and their children. From that study: All RNA that had been extracted was used for cDNA synthesis at approximately 1.5 ug per 15 ul. The study obtained over 9 million TCR beta CDR3 reads per mother and 3 million to 3.5 million per child. In unrelated and related pairs, TCR recombination output is shaped in a similar way by thymic selection.

The gene calls are TRBV11-1 and TRBJ2-7; TRBD2 agrees at 7 bases. Sequenced material: blood. The sequence came from a woman aged 40 to 50 in good health. In DNA form, the CDR3 reads TGTGCCAGCAGCTTAAAACTGGGAGGGCACGAGCAGTACTTC. This gives the protein CASSLKLGGHEQYF. Variable domain in full (rest from reference TRBV11-1 and TRBJ2-7): EAEVAQSPRYKITEKSQAVAFWCDPISGHATLYWYRQILGQGPELLVQFQDESVVDDSQLPKDRFSAERLKGVDSTLKIQPAELGDSAMYLCASSLKLGGHEQYFGPGTRLTVT.